Each of the 31 T cell receptor beta chains below was sequenced from the same sample in a study of blood T cell repertoires in COVID-19 (TCRdb year 2020). Library construction relied on the immunoSEQ multiplex PCR assay. TCRdb took this table from immuneACCESS and kept in-frame rearrangements with V and J called. Such tables lack part of the clones; where checked against another copy, unresolved V genes explain under half of the gap, and the rest is unexplained. The sample table contains about 92,000 clones; only one count was recorded for around 85% of them. About 38% of the sample is taken by the ten largest. Input material: peripheral blood. The receptors were sampled from a man aged 80 or over with acute or convalescent COVID-19.

V gene TRBV6-2 or TRBV6-3 combines with J gene TRBJ2-1, with TRBD2 matching over 14 bases. This CDR3 is 19 amino acids long. V trimming: 4 bases; J trimming: 12 bases; junction bases outside the gene matches: 20. Germline assignment: CDR1 MNHEY and CDR2 SVGEGT. CDR3 amino acids: CASSFTRGLAGGDLRSQFF. The DNA of the CDR3 is TGTGCCAGCAGTTTCACCCGTGGACTAGCGGGAGGCGACCTCAGATCGCAGTTCTTC.

The sample holds one count of this clone. This chain connects TRBV5-1 to TRBJ2-7; D is unresolved. The CDR3 loop spans 13 amino acids. From germline, CDR1 is SGHRS and CDR2 YFSETQ. The V gene lost 1 base and the J gene lost 5 bases, with 10 bases spanning the gap. The CDR3 region is CASSLISIDEQYF. CDR3 nucleotides: TGCGCCAGCAGCTTGATTTCTATCGACGAGCAGTACTTC.

V gene TRBV15 combines with J gene TRBJ2-5; 11 bases are shared with TRBD2. Per germline, CDR1 LNHNV and CDR2 YYDKDF (reference sequence). V lost 5 bases to trimming and J lost 6 bases; unmatched junction nucleotides: 8. CDR3 length: 15 residues. The CDR3 bases are TGTGCCACCAGCGGTAGCGGGAGGGCCTCGAAGACCCAGTACTTC. Translated: CATSGSGRASKTQYF.

This rearrangement joins TRBV24-1 to TRBJ2-1, with 9 bases identical to TRBD2. J gave up 0 bases and V 6 bases, and 17 bases lay outside the gene matches. CDR3 length: 20 amino acids. The germline CDR1 and CDR2 sequences are KGHDR and SFDVKD. CDR3 sequence: CATSNRGGRVQESSYNEQFF. CDR3 DNA: TGTGCCACCAGTAATAGGGGCGGGAGGGTCCAAGAATCCTCCTACAATGAGCAGTTCTTC.

For the CDR3, the DNA is TGTGCCAGCAGTGAAACCCGGACAGGGGGCAAGAATGAGCAGTTCTTC. This codes for CASSETRTGGKNEQFF. The genes are TRBV6-1 and TRBJ2-1; 11 bases align to TRBD1. Germline CDR1 and CDR2: MNHNS and SASEGT. The V segment lost 2 bases and the J segment 7 bases; nucleotides outside the gene matches: 7. The CDR3 is 16 residues long.

This chain uses TRBV5-5 with TRBJ1-4, with D possibly being TRBD1 (5 bases). The V and J ends lost 3 bases and 7 bases respectively, with 16 bases between them. This CDR3 has 15 amino acids. Germline-derived CDR1 and CDR2 are SGHKS and YYEKEE (reference sequence). This CDR3 reads CASSSPGGTSEKLFF. CDR3 nucleotide sequence: TGTGCCAGCAGCTCCCCTGGGGGGACCAGTGAAAAACTGTTTTTT. Together with reference TRBV5-5 and TRBJ1-4, the CDR3 gives the full variable domain: DAGVTQSPTHLIKTRGQQVTLRCSPISGHKSVSWYQQVLGQGPQFIFQYYEKEERGRGNFPDRFSARQFPNYSSELNVNALLLGDSALYLCASSSPGGTSEKLFFGSGTQLSVL.

The chain uses TRBV25-1 and TRBJ2-7; the D gene is possibly TRBD1 (6 bases). The CDR3 covers 14 residues. Germline CDR1 is MGHDK and CDR2 is SYGVNS. Trimming left V 4 bases short and J 3 bases short, with 13 bases between. The CDR3: CASSALWGHYEQYF. The CDR3, as DNA: TGTGCCAGCAGTGCTCTCTGGGGGCACTACGAGCAGTACTTC.

This clone is a singleton in its sample. This chain links TRBV9 with TRBJ2-1; D is perhaps TRBD1 (6 bases). Germline CDR1 is SGDLS and CDR2 is YYNGEE. There are 19 residues in the CDR3. V shed 2 bases and J shed 1 base, with 22 bases lying between them. In nucleotides, the CDR3 is TGTGCCAGCAGCGTCCGGGACATAGGTGCTAGTAGGTCCTACAATGAGCAGTTCTTC. It yields the protein CASSVRDIGASRSYNEQFF.

The chain recombines TRBV19 with TRBJ2-7; 12 positions match TRBD2. CDR3 length: 14 amino acids. J lost 5 bases, V lost 9 bases, and 8 bases had no gene match. The germline gives CDR1 LNHDA, CDR2 SQIVND (reference sequence). The CDR3 DNA reads as TGTGCCAGCGCCCTAGCGGGAGGGCCAGACGAGCAGTACTTC. Translation gives CASALAGGPDEQYF.

The chain recombines TRBV5-6 with TRBJ1-4; a weak D match, TRBD1 (5 bases). Trimming removed 4 bases from V and 3 bases from J, with 13 bases in between. CDR1 SGHDT and CDR2 YYEEEE come from the germline V gene. CDR3 length equals 15 residues. CDR3 loop: CASSIRQSANEKLFF. CDR3 in DNA: TGTGCCAGCAGCATTCGACAGAGTGCTAATGAAAAACTGTTTTTT. Full variable domain (rest looked up from reference TRBV5-6 and TRBJ1-4): DAGVTQSPTHLIKTRGQQVTLRCSPKSGHDTVSWYQQALGQGPQFIFQYYEEEERQRGNFPDRFSGHQFPNYSSELNVNALLLGDSALYLCASSIRQSANEKLFFGSGTQLSVL.

The chain employs TRBV27 and TRBJ2-2, with D perhaps TRBD2 (5 bases). Between the trimmed V and J ends, which lost 5 bases and 7 bases, there was a span of 14 bases. This CDR3 comprises 14 residues. Germline V gene lookup returns CDR1 MNHEY and CDR2 SMNVEV (reference sequence). CDR3 nucleotide sequence: TGTGCCAGCAGTCTTACTCCGAGGGTCGGGGAGCTGTTTTTT. Amino acid sequence: CASSLTPRVGELFF.

V and J are TRBV3-1 (or the pseudogene TRBV3-2) and TRBJ1-1, with D unclear. Looked up from germline, CDR1 is LGHDT and CDR2 is YNNKEL (reference sequence). The CDR3 loop spans 15 amino acids. Trimming took 0 bases from V and 4 from J, leaving 12 bases between them. The CDR3 nucleotides read TGTGCCAGCAGCCAAGATCCGGGAGGATCCACTGAAGCTTTCTTT. This gives the protein CASSQDPGGSTEAFF.

The chain recombines TRBV27 with TRBJ2-7, with D unclear. CDR3 size: 11 residues. Germline assignment: CDR1 MNHEY and CDR2 SMNVEV (reference sequence). Trimming took 10 bases from V and 5 from J, leaving 12 bases between them. The CDR3 DNA reads TGTGCCACTCGACTGCTGGACGAGCAGTACTTC. Translated, it gives CATRLLDEQYF.

The chain joins TRBV11-3 to TRBJ2-3, with 15 bases aligning to TRBD2. Trimming took 3 bases from V and 2 from J; bases not matched to a gene: 3. This CDR3 comprises 17 residues. In germline, CDR1 is SGHNT, CDR2 YENEEA. CDR3: CASSLGLAGGTTDTQYF. The DNA of the CDR3 is TGTGCCAGCAGCTTGGGACTAGCGGGAGGTACCACAGATACGCAGTATTTT.

This rearrangement joins TRBV4-2 to TRBJ1-1; TRBD1 aligns across 8 bases. This CDR3 is built from 14 residues. Germline values: CDR1 LGHNA, CDR2 YNFKEQ. V gave up 6 bases and J gave up 0 bases; unmatched junction bases: 3. The CDR3 DNA is TGTGCCAGCAGGCCAGGGGGCTTGAACACTGAAGCTTTCTTT. It specifies CASRPGGLNTEAFF.

The chain is built from TRBV11-2 and TRBJ2-2, with D uncertain. CDR3 length equals 14 residues. Trimming shortened V by 5 bases and J by 0 bases, and 7 bases separated the two germline ends. CDR1 is SGHAT, CDR2 FQNNGV, per germline. CDR3 nucleotides: TGTGCCAGCAGCCATACATCGAACACCGGGGAGCTGTTTTTT. Translating it yields CASSHTSNTGELFF.

This clone was seen only a few times. The chain employs TRBV29-1 and TRBJ2-1, with TRBD2 as a possible D gene (6 bases). This CDR3 region has 14 residues. Trimming cost V 6 bases and J 0 bases, with 12 bases left between them. Germline V gives CDR1 SQVTM, CDR2 ANQGSEA. The DNA of the CDR3 is TGCAGCGTGACACGGGACTTCTCCTACAATGAGCAGTTCTTC. It codes for CSVTRDFSYNEQFF.

This clone has more than one count but fewer than ten. V is TRBV19 and J is TRBJ1-5; 8 nucleotides line up with TRBD1. Germline-derived CDR1 and CDR2 are LNHDA and SQIVND (reference sequence). The CDR3 is 16 amino acids. The V segment lost 3 bases and the J segment 1 base; nucleotides outside the gene matches: 5. CDR3 bases: TGTGCCAGTAGTATTCAGGGGGCTATAAGCAATCAGCCCCAGCATTTT. Protein product: CASSIQGAISNQPQHF.

The chain carries TRBV3-1 (or the pseudogene TRBV3-2) and TRBJ2-7; 7 positions match TRBD2. The junction had 12 bases not matched to a gene; V was cut back by 2 bases and J by 2 bases. The CDR3 has 17 residues. Germline V gene lookup returns CDR1 LGHDT and CDR2 YNNKEL (reference sequence). CDR3 coding DNA: TGTGCCAGCAGCCAAAGAAGTCCTAGCGGAAGCCCCTACGAGCAGTACTTC. It translates to CASSQRSPSGSPYEQYF.

Notes on this clone: At one of its ends the junction is not consistent with the germline gene, which may arise from a read error. CDR3 sequence (DNA): TGTGCTAGCAGCTTCAGTGACAGGGGGAATGAGCAGTTCTTC. Translated, it gives CASSFSDRGNEQFF. V is TRBV7-7 and J is TRBJ2-1; TRBD1 aligns across 9 bases. This CDR3 has 14 amino acids. Looked up from germline, CDR1 is SSHAT and CDR2 is FNYEAQ (reference sequence).

The chain has TRBV7-2 and TRBJ2-1; 11 bases line up with TRBD2. V shed 5 bases and J 9 bases; nucleotides not matched to a gene: 9. The CDR3 consists of 15 residues. CDR1 and CDR2 (germline): SGHTA, FQGNSA. The DNA of the CDR3 is TGTGCCAGCAGCAGAGAGGCTAGCGGGAGGACTGAGCAGTTCTTC. Encoded protein: CASSREASGRTEQFF.

This clone has just one count. The chain links TRBV12-3 or TRBV12-4 to TRBJ1-1, with TRBD1 matching over 8 bases. With 5 bases clipped from V and 6 bases from J, the junction kept 2 bases outside the gene matches. There are 12 residues in the CDR3. The CDR3 sequence: CASSRTGSEAFF. CDR3 nucleotides: TGTGCCAGCAGTCGGACAGGGTCTGAAGCTTTCTTT.

This chain connects TRBV10-1 to TRBJ2-7, with a weak D call TRBD2 (5 bases). The CDR3 spans 15 residues. The germline V and J ends were trimmed by 0 bases and 0 bases, with 9 bases remaining between them. The germline gives CDR1 WNHNN, CDR2 SYGVQD (reference sequence). The CDR3 DNA is TGCGCCAGCAGTGAGTCCGCGGGTCCCTCCTACGAGCAGTACTTC. It specifies CASSESAGPSYEQYF.

The chain couples TRBV6-2 or TRBV6-3 to TRBJ2-3, with 14 bases fitting TRBD2. V shed 5 bases, J shed 3 bases, and the junction held 10 bases outside the gene matches. This CDR3 region has 18 residues. Germline V lookup: CDR1 MNHEY, CDR2 SVGEGT. The CDR3 DNA reads TGTGCCAGCAGTACCGGGACTAGCGGGAGCTTTAGGACAGATACGCAGTATTTT. The encoded protein is CASSTGTSGSFRTDTQYF.

The V and J genes are TRBV15 and TRBJ2-5; 7 bases align to TRBD2. The junction had 6 bases not matched to a gene; V was cut back by 3 bases and J by 5 bases. The CDR3 has 14 residues. The germline V gene encodes CDR1 LNHNV and CDR2 YYDKDF (reference sequence). CDR3 residues: CATSRAGAAETQYF. CDR3 coding DNA: TGTGCCACCAGCAGGGCGGGAGCAGCCGAGACCCAGTACTTC. Complete variable domain (other parts from reference TRBV15 and TRBJ2-5): DAMVIQNPRYQVTQFGKPVTLSCSQTLNHNVMYWYQQKSSQAPKLLFHYYDKDFNNEADTPDNFQSRRPNTSFCFLDIRSPGLGDTAMYLCATSRAGAAETQYFGPGTRLLVL.

The V call is TRBV7-3, the J call TRBJ1-1; D may be TRBD1 (5 bases). The CDR3 contains 18 residues. The V gene lost 2 bases and the J gene lost 0 bases, with 19 bases spanning the gap. Germline V gene data show CDR1 as SGHTA and CDR2 as FQGTGA. The CDR3 nucleotides read TGTGCCAGCAGCTTACGTTCGGGGGGTACCTCAGTGAACACTGAAGCTTTCTTT. It specifies CASSLRSGGTSVNTEAFF.

The table lists this clone with a count of one. The chain uses TRBV6-5 and TRBJ2-7; 11 bases are a match to TRBD1. The J segment lost 6 bases and the V segment lost 7 bases, leaving 8 bases of the junction unmatched. Per germline, CDR1 MNHEY and CDR2 SVGAGI. This CDR3 has 14 residues. The CDR3 nucleotides read TGTGCCAGCACCCAAGGACAGGGGGCCGGCGAGCAGTACTTC. As protein: CASTQGQGAGEQYF.

CDR3: CSVNTGSNEQYF. In DNA, the CDR3 is TGCAGCGTCAACACGGGGTCCAACGAGCAGTACTTC. The V call is TRBV29-1, the J call TRBJ2-7; a possible D gene is TRBD2 (5 bases). Deletions cut 6 bases from V and 5 bases from J, with 14 bases between. From germline, CDR1 is SQVTM and CDR2 ANQGSEA. The CDR3 extends over 12 amino acids.

The chain has TRBV19 and TRBJ1-1; 10 bases align to TRBD1. V trimming: 7 bases; J trimming: 5 bases; junction bases outside the gene matches: 10. Germline V gene data show CDR1 as LNHDA and CDR2 as SQIVND (reference sequence). The length of the CDR3 is 15 residues. CDR3 sequence reads: CASNLLRTGGTEAFF. The CDR3 nucleotides are TGTGCCAGTAATTTACTGCGGACAGGGGGTACTGAAGCTTTCTTT.

The rearrangement links TRBV10-1 to TRBJ2-3; D not certain. Per the germline V gene, CDR1 is WNHNN and CDR2 is SYGVQD (reference sequence). This CDR3 comprises 12 residues. V was clipped by 0 bases and J by 7 bases, with 5 bases between them. CDR3 sequence reads: CASSESTNTQYF. The CDR3 nucleotides are TGCGCCAGCAGTGAGTCTACAAATACGCAGTATTTT.

This chain joins TRBV20-1 and TRBJ1-5; 7 bases are shared with TRBD1. This CDR3 region has 16 residues. The V segment lost 3 bases and the J segment 0 bases; nucleotides outside the gene matches: 8. Germline CDR1 reads DFQATT; CDR2 reads SNEGSKA (reference sequence). CDR3 nucleotide sequence: TGCAGTGCTAGTCCCGGACAGGAACTTAGCAATCAGCCCCAGCATTTT. It is translated as CSASPGQELSNQPQHF.